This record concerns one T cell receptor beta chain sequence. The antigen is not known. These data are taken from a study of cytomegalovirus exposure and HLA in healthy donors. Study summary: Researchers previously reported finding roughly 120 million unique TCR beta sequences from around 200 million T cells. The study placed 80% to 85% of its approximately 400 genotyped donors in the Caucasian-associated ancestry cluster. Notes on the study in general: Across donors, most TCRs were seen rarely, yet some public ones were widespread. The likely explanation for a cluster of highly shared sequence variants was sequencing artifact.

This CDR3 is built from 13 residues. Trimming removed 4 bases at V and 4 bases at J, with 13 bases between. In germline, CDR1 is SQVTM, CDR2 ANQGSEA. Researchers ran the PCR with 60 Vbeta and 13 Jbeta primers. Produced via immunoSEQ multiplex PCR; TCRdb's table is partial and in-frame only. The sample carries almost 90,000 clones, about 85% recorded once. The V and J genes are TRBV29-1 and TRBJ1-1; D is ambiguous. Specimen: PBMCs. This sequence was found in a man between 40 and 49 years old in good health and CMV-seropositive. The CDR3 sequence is CSVVRTLGTEAFF. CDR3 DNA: TGCAGCGTTGTTAGGACTTTGGGCACTGAAGCTTTCTTT.